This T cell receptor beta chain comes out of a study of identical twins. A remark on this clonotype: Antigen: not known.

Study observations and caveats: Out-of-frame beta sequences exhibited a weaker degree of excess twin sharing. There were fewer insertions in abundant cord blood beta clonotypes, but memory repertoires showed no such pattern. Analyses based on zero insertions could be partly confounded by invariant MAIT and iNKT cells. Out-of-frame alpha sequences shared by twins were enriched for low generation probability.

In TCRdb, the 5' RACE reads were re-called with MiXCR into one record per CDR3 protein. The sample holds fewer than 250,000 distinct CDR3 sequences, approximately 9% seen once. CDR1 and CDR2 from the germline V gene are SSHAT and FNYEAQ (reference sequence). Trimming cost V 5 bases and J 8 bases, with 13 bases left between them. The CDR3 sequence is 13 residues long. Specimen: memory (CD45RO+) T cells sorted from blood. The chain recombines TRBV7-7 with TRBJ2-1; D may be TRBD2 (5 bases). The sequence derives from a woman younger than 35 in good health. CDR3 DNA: TGTGCCAGCAGCCCGATTCGCGGGCATGAGCAGTTCTTC. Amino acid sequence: CASSPIRGHEQFF.